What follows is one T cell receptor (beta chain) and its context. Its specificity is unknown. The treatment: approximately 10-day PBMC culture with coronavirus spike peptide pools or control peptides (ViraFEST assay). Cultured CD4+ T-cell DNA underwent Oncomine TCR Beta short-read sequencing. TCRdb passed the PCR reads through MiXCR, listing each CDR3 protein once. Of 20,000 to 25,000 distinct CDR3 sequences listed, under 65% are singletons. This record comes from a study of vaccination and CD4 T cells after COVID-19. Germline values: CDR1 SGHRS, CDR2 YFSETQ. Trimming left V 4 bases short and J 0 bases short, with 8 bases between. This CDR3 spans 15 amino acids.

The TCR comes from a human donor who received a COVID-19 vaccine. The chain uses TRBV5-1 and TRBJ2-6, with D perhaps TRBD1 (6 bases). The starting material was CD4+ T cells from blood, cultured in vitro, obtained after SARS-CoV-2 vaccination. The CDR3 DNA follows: TGCGCCAGCAGCAGGGACAACTCTGGGGCCAACGTCCTGACTTTC. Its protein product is CASSRDNSGANVLTF.